These T cell receptor beta chains were read from a single sample in a study of shared clonotypes between healthy human individuals. This table comes from immunoSEQ multiplex PCR, and its TCRdb copy is limited to in-frame clones, with some not included. Here the sample spans about 800,000 clones, around 96% being singletons. Sequenced: naive CD8+ T cells sorted from blood. Source of these receptors: a man under 40 in good health. Both conserved end residues are part of each CDR3. The D gene is left open where the match is weak.

j_call	v_call	d_call	cdr3_aa
TRBJ2-7	TRBV27	NA	CASSVTSGAYEQYF
TRBJ2-3	TRBV2	NA	CASSDLGTNPSTDTQYF
TRBJ2-3	TRBV7-9	TRBD1	CASSYRQGVPDTQYF
TRBJ2-3	TRBV10-1	NA	CASSESRIRGASTDTQYF
TRBJ2-5	TRBV7-9	NA	CASSLADSGVRETQYF
TRBJ2-7	TRBV5-4	NA	CASSLDIGPKTYEQYF
TRBJ1-3	TRBV5-1	NA	CASSPSLSGTGNTIYF
TRBJ2-1	TRBV19	NA	CASSIPSGGGNEQFF
TRBJ2-2	TRBV7-9	NA	CASSPHGPGELFF
TRBJ2-7	TRBV7-9	NA	CASSLGTEWEQYF
TRBJ1-1	TRBV6-1	NA	CASSESMMNTEAFF
TRBJ2-7	TRBV15	NA	CATSKSYEQYF
TRBJ2-1	TRBV11-2	NA	CASSLVPGPNEQFF
TRBJ2-3	TRBV5-5	TRBD2	CASSLGLAGGASTDTQYF
TRBJ1-2	TRBV27	NA	CASSFGPSIYGYTF
TRBJ2-5	TRBV7-9	NA	CASSPTNQETQYF
TRBJ1-5	TRBV7-6	NA	CASSLEVGQPQHF
TRBJ2-2	TRBV29-1	NA	CSGSRDSTGELFF
TRBJ2-1	TRBV27	TRBD2	CASSSLGLAGGNEQFF
TRBJ2-5	TRBV25-1	TRBD1	CASSDFKGQETQYF
TRBJ2-7	TRBV28	TRBD1	CASSFLGTGLYEQYF
TRBJ2-7	TRBV10-3	NA	CAIARNNYEQYF
TRBJ2-7	TRBV7-6	NA	CASSLEVVPSYEQYF
TRBJ2-2	TRBV9	TRBD1	CASSSRGPGELFF
TRBJ1-1	TRBV15	NA	CATSRREVRGIGTEAFF
TRBJ1-4	TRBV7-9	NA	CASSLGELGVLNEKLFF
TRBJ1-1	TRBV11-2	NA	CASSPHGGGNTEAFF
TRBJ2-1	TRBV5-5	TRBD2	CASSMRSVASGYNEQFF
TRBJ2-7	TRBV7-8	NA	CASSLGQVGEQYF
TRBJ2-3	TRBV5-4	NA	CASNPHISGTFTDTQYF
TRBJ2-3	TRBV11-2	TRBD2	CASKGLAGADTQYF
TRBJ1-1	TRBV29-1	TRBD1	CSVVPRGRLDTEAFF
TRBJ1-2	TRBV25-1	NA	CASSEQSYGYTF
TRBJ2-3	TRBV7-9	NA	CASSLASPLTDTQYF
TRBJ2-7	TRBV7-9	NA	CASSLKSSYEQYF
TRBJ2-7	TRBV28	NA	CASSPLLDTDYEQYF
TRBJ2-7	TRBV20-1	TRBD1	CKIQGAAEQYF
TRBJ2-3	TRBV4-2	TRBD2	CASSPLAGGTDTQYF
TRBJ2-7	TRBV5-1	NA	CASSLGQSYEQYF
TRBJ2-1	TRBV7-9	TRBD2	CASSPPTSSYNEQFF
TRBJ2-7	TRBV5-5	TRBD1	CASSHPPQGIHEQYF
TRBJ2-1	TRBV7-7	NA	CASSLGQADSNEQFF
TRBJ2-7	TRBV5-1	NA	CASSFEWSEDGEQYF
TRBJ1-2	TRBV7-9	NA	CASSDPERRNGYTF
TRBJ2-2	TRBV6-5	NA	CASQGGQGELFF
TRBJ1-2	TRBV7-9	NA	CASSLGTAWDGYTF
TRBJ2-1	TRBV11-2	NA	CASSLNSASANEQFF